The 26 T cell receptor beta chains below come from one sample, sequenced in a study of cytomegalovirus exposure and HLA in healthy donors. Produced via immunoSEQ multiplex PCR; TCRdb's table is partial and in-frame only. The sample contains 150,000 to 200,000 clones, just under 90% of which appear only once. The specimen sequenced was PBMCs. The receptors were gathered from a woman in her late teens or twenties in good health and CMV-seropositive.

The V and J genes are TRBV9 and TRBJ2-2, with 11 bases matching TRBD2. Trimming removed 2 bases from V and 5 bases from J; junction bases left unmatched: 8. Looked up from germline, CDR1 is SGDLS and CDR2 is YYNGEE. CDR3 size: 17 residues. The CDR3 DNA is TGTGCCAGCAGCGTCACTAGCGGGAGTTTGAATACCGGGGAGCTGTTTTTT. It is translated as CASSVTSGSLNTGELFF.

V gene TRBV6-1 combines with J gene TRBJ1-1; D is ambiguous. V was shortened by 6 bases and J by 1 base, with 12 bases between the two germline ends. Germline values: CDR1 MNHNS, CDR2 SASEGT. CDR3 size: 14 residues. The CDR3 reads CASSGGSTNTEAFF. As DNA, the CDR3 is TGTGCCAGCAGCGGAGGGTCTACGAACACTGAAGCTTTCTTT.

CDR3: CASSLVFGQGYEQYF. The CDR3 region has the DNA TGTGCCAGCAGCTTAGTTTTCGGACAGGGGTACGAGCAGTACTTC. V and J are TRBV7-2 and TRBJ2-7, with TRBD1 matching over 9 bases. This CDR3 has 15 residues. Per germline, CDR1 SGHTA and CDR2 FQGNSA. V lost 1 base, J lost 4 bases, and 5 bases stayed unmatched.

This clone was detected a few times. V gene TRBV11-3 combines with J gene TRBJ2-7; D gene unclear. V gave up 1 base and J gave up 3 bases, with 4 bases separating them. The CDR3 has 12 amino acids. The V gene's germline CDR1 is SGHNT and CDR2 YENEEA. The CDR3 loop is CASSLVSYEQYF. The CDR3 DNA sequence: TGTGCCAGCAGCTTAGTTAGCTACGAGCAGTACTTC. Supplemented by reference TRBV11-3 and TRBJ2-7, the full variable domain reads EAGVVQSPRYKIIEKKQPVAFWCNPISGHNTLYWYLQNLGQGPELLIRYENEEAVDDSQLPKDRFSAERLKGVDSTLKIQPAELGDSAVYLCASSLVSYEQYFGPGTRLTVT.

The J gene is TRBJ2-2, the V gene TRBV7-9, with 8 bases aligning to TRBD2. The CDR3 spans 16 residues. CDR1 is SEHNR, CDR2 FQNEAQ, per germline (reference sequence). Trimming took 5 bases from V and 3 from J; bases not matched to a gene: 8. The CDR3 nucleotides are TGTGCCAGCAGCCCGAAGCGGGAGCGGTACACCGGGGAGCTGTTTTTT. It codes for CASSPKRERYTGELFF.

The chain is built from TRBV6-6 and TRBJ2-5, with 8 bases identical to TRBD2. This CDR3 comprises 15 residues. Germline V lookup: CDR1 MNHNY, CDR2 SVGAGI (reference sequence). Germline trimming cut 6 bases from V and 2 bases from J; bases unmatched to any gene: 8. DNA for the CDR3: TGTGCCAGCAGCTCTCCGGGACTAGGACAAGAGACCCAGTACTTC. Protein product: CASSSPGLGQETQYF.

Written as DNA, the CDR3 is TGTGCCAGCAGCCCACTAGCGGGAGGCACAGATACGCAGTATTTT. This translates into CASSPLAGGTDTQYF. This sequence joins TRBV4-2 and TRBJ2-3; the match to TRBD2 covers 11 bases. Trimming at V came to 4 bases and at J to 1 base, leaving 1 base not matched to a gene. From germline, CDR1 is LGHNA and CDR2 YNFKEQ. The CDR3 contains 15 residues.

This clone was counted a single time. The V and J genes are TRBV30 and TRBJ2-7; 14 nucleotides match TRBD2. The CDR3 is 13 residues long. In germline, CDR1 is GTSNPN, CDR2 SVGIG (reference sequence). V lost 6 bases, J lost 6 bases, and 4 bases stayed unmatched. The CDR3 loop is CACQGLAGAEQYF. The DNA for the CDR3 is TGTGCCTGCCAGGGACTAGCGGGAGCCGAGCAGTACTTC. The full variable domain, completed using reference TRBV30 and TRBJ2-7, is SQTIHQWPATLVQPVGSPLSLECTVEGTSNPNLYWYRQAAGRGLQLLFYSVGIGQISSEVPQNLSASRPQDRQFILSSKKLLLSDSGFYLCACQGLAGAEQYFGPGTRLTVT.

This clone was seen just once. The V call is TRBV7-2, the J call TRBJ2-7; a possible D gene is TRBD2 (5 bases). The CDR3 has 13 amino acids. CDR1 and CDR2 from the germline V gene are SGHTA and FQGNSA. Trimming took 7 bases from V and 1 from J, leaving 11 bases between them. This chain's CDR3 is CASIPGLSYEQYF. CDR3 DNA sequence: TGTGCCAGCATACCGGGATTATCCTACGAGCAGTACTTC.

The CDR3 nucleotides read TGTGCCAGTAGGAGAGGGACAGAAAACACTGAAGCTTTCTTT. It yields the protein CASRRGTENTEAFF. The chain links TRBV19 to TRBJ1-1, with 7 bases that match TRBD1. V was pared by 6 bases and J by 2 bases, with 6 bases of the junction left unmatched. CDR1 and CDR2 from the germline V gene are LNHDA and SQIVND (reference sequence). CDR3 size: 14 residues. The full variable domain, completed using reference TRBV19 and TRBJ1-1, is DGGITQSPKYLFRKEGQNVTLSCEQNLNHDAMYWYRQDPGQGLRLIYYSQIVNDFQKGDIAEGYSVSREKKESFPLTVTSAQKNPTAFYLCASRRGTENTEAFFGQGTRLTVV.

The CDR3 DNA is TGCAGTGCAGCGTTAGGCACCATATATTTT. It encodes CSAALGTIYF. The rearrangement uses TRBV20-1 and TRBJ1-3; D call uncertain. The V end lost 6 bases, the J end lost 9 bases, and 9 bases lay between the germline ends. The CDR3 contains 10 residues. CDR1 DFQATT and CDR2 SNEGSKA come from the germline V gene (reference sequence).

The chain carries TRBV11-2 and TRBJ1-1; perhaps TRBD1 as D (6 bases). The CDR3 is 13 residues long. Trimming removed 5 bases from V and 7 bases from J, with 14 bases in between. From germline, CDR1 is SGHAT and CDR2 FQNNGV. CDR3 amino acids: CASSQGQNLEAFF. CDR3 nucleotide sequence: TGTGCCAGCAGCCAGGGACAAAACCTTGAAGCTTTCTTT.

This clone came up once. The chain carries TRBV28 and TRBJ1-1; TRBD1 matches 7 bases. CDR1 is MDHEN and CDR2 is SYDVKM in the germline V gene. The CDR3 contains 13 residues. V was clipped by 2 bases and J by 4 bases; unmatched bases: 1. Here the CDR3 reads CASSLRDSTEAFF. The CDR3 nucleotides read TGTGCCAGCAGTTTAAGGGACAGCACTGAAGCTTTCTTT.

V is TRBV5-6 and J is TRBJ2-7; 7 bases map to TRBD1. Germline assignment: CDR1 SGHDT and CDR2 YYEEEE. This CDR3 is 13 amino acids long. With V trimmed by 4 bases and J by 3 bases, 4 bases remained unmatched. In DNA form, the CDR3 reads TGTGCCAGCAGCAAGACAGGGTTCTACGAGCAGTACTTC. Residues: CASSKTGFYEQYF.

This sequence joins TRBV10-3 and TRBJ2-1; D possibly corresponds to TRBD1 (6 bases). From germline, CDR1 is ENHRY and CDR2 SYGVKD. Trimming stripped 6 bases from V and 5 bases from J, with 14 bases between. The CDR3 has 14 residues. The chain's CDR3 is CAIRDSIIDNEQFF. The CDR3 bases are TGTGCCATCAGGGACAGCATCATCGACAATGAGCAGTTCTTC.

This CDR3 is CASSPPHDSNTEAFF. For the CDR3, the DNA is TGTGCCAGCAGTCCCCCCCACGACTCGAACACTGAAGCTTTCTTT. V is TRBV25-1 and J is TRBJ1-1; D is uncertain. The CDR3 sequence is 15 residues long. Trimming removed 5 bases at V and 1 base at J, with 14 bases between. CDR1 is MGHDK and CDR2 is SYGVNS in the germline V gene.

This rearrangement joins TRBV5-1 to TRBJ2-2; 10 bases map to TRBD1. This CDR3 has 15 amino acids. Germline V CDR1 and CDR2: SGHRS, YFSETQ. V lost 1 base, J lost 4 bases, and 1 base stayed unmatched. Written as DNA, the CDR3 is TGCGCCAGCAGCTTGCGGACAGGGGGCACCGGGGAGCTGTTTTTT. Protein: CASSLRTGGTGELFF.

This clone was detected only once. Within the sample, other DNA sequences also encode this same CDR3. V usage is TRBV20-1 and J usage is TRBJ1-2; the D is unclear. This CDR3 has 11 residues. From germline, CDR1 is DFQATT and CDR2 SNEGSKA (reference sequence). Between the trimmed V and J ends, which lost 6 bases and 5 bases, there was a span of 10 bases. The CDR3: CSANRGYGYTF. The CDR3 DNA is TGCAGTGCGAACCGGGGATATGGCTACACCTTC.

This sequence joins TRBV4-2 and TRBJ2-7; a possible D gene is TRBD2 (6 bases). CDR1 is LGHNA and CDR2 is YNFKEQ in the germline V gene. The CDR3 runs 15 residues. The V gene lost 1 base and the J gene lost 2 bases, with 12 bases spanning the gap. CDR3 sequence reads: CASSQGGGTAYEQYF. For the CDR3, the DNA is TGTGCCAGCAGCCAAGGTGGAGGGACCGCCTACGAGCAGTACTTC.

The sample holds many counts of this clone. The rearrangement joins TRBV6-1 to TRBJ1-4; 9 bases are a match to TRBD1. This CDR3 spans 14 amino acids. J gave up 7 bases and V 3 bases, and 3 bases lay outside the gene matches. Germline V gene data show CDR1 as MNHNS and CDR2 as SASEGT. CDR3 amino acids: CASSEGTGFEKLFF. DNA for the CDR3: TGTGCCAGCAGTGAGGGGACAGGGTTTGAAAAACTGTTTTTT.

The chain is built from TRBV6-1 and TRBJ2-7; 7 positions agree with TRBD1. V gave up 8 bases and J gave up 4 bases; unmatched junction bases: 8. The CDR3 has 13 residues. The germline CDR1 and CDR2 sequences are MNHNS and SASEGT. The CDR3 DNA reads TGTGCCAGCGGAGAGACAGGGTTGTACGAGCAGTACTTC. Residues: CASGETGLYEQYF.

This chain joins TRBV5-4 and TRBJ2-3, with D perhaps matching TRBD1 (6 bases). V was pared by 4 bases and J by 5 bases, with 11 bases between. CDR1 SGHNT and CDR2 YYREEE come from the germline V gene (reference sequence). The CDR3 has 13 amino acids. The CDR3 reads CASSIRQVDTQYF. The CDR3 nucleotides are TGTGCCAGCAGCATTCGACAGGTAGATACGCAGTATTTT.

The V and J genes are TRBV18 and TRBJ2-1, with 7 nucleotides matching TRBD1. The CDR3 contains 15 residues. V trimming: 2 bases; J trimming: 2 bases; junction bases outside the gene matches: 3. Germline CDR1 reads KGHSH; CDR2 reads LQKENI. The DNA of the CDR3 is TGTGCCAGCTCACCAATTCAGGGGGCCTACAATGAGCAGTTCTTC. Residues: CASSPIQGAYNEQFF.

The DNA of the CDR3 is TGTGCCAGCAGCTTAGCGGGAGCCCCCAACCAAGAGACCCAGTACTTC. Protein: CASSLAGAPNQETQYF. This chain uses TRBV7-9 with TRBJ2-5, with D perhaps TRBD2 (5 bases). The CDR3 runs 16 residues. Germline V gives CDR1 SEHNR, CDR2 FQNEAQ (reference sequence). Trimming shortened V by 0 bases and J by 0 bases, and 11 bases separated the two germline ends.

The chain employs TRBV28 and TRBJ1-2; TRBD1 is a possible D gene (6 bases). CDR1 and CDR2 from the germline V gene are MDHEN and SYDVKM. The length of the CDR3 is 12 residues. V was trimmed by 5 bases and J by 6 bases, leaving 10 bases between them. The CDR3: CASSGQYDGYTF. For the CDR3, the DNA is TGTGCCAGCAGTGGACAGTACGATGGCTACACCTTC.

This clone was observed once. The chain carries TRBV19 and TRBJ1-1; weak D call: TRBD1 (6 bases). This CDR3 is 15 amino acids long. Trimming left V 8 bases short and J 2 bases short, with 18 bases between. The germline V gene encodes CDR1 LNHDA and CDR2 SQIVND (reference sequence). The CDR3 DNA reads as TGTGCCAGTGGGCGGACAGCCTCCCTTAACACTGAAGCTTTCTTT. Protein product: CASGRTASLNTEAFF.